This T cell receptor beta chain was obtained from a study of T-cell memory formation after mild COVID-19. Study-level background: The study found TCR clusters largely donor specific.

TCRdb analysed the 5' RACE reads with MiXCR anew, one entry per CDR3 protein. The sample holds about 350,000 distinct CDR3 sequences; roughly 13% are singletons and the top ten take approximately 22%. After removal of 5 bases from V and 8 bases from J, the junction contained 3 bases not matched to a gene. This CDR3 is 12 amino acids long. Germline-derived CDR1 and CDR2 are SGHAT and FQNNGV. Material for sequencing was PBMCs or a T cell subset sorted from them (not recorded which). The receptor was derived from a man between 18 and 35 years old who had mild COVID-19 (a few samples of this study predate the infection). Cell type and time point are not known. This rearrangement joins TRBV11-2 to TRBJ1-5, with TRBD1 matching over 7 bases. For the CDR3, the DNA is TGTGCCAGCAGCAATACAGGGGAGCCCCAGCATTTT. Encoded protein: CASSNTGEPQHF.